The sequence of this T cell receptor beta chain was determined in a study of T-cell reconstitution after alpha-beta-depleted transplantation in children. CDR3 length: 12 residues. V dropped 9 bases and J dropped 4 bases, with 13 bases sitting between them. The germline V gene encodes CDR1 MDHEN and CDR2 SYDVKM. Using unique molecular identifiers, the investigators prepared the TCRbeta library. TCRdb independently ran MiXCR on the PCR reads; one entry per CDR3 protein. The data show over 550,000 distinct CDR3 sequences, with about 10% seen just once and 4% held by the top ten. The sample consisted of PBMCs from the stem cell graft donor, taken from the stem cell graft. The chain combines TRBV28 with TRBJ2-7; the D is unclear. The origin of this receptor is a human donor who donated a stem cell graft to a child with acute myeloid leukemia. Here the CDR3 reads CASLRSPYEQYF. The CDR3 DNA is TGTGCCAGTCTTAGGAGCCCTTACGAGCAGTACTTC.